This is a list of T cell receptor beta chains from one sample in a study of shared clonotypes between healthy human individuals. The assay was immunoSEQ multiplex PCR, and TCRdb's table has in-frame clones only and misses some. Among some 1 million clones listed, about 76% were seen once. The sequencing input was memory CD4+ T cells sorted from blood. All receptors derive from a man aged 18 to 35 in good health. The CDR3 runs from the conserved cysteine through the conserved F or W. Fields, in order: clone size, D gene, J gene, V gene, CDR3 DNA, CDR3 protein. D genes are given only for firm matches. Size is stated for part of the rows, as once, few or many counts, or as a class when the clone is expanded.

>few|TRBD1|TRBJ1-4|TRBV2
TGTGCCAGCAGTGATGGACAGGGATTAAATGAAAAACTGTTTTTT
CASSDGQGLNEKLFF
>NA|TRBD1|TRBJ2-3|TRBV5-1
TGCGCCAGCAGCTCCGGACAGGTGGCAGATACGCAGTATTTT
CASSSGQVADTQYF
>NA|TRBD1|TRBJ1-6|TRBV5-4
TGTGCCAGCAGCTTGGGAGGACAGGGGAATAATTCACCCCTTCACTTT
CASSLGGQGNNSPLHF
>NA|NA|TRBJ2-7|TRBV13
TGTGCCAGCAGCTTAGCCCCCAGGGACGGGGAGCAGTACTTC
CASSLAPRDGEQYF
>NA|NA|TRBJ1-2|TRBV28
TGTGCCAGCAGGACGACAGATAGCTATGGCTACACCTTC
CASRTTDSYGYTF
>NA|NA|TRBJ1-1|TRBV30
TGTGCCTGGAGGCTTACCATTGGGGGTAACACTGAAGCTTTCTTT
CAWRLTIGGNTEAFF
>NA|TRBD1|TRBJ2-3|TRBV11-3
TGTGCCAGCAGCTTCCAGGGGGCCACAGATACGCAGTATTTT
CASSFQGATDTQYF
>NA|NA|TRBJ2-5|TRBV7-8
TGTGCCAGCAGCTTGGTTATGGAAGAGACCCAGTACTTC
CASSLVMEETQYF
>NA|TRBD2|TRBJ2-7|TRBV4-3
TGCGCCAGCAGCCAAGAAATCGTCACTAGCGGGACTCCGGGACCCTACGAGCAGTACTTC
CASSQEIVTSGTPGPYEQYF
>once|TRBD2|TRBJ2-1|TRBV19
TGTGCCAGTAGACTACTAGCGGGCCGCTCCTACAATGAGCAGTTCTTC
CASRLLAGRSYNEQFF
>NA|NA|TRBJ1-6|TRBV27
TGTGCCAGCGCCCCCCTGACAGGCAGCTCCTATAATTCACCCCTCCACTTT
CASAPLTGSSYNSPLHF
>NA|NA|TRBJ2-7|TRBV5-6
TGTGCCAGCAGCTCGCTCTACGAGCAGTACTTC
CASSSLYEQYF
>NA|NA|TRBJ1-2|TRBV19
TGTGCCAGTAGCCGTAACACAGGGTCCTATGGCTACACCTTC
CASSRNTGSYGYTF
>NA|NA|TRBJ2-2|TRBV2
TGTGCCAGCAGTGATTTGGGGCGGTCGGACACCGGGGAGCTGTTTTTT
CASSDLGRSDTGELFF
>NA|TRBD1|TRBJ2-3|TRBV5-6
TGTGCCAGCAGCCCGCGGACAGGGGGTAACGGAGATACGCAGTATTTT
CASSPRTGGNGDTQYF
>few|NA|TRBJ2-5|TRBV5-4
TGTGCCAGCAGCCCGCCTCGGACGGAGACCCAGTACTTC
CASSPPRTETQYF
>NA|NA|TRBJ2-5|TRBV6-1
TGTGCCAGCAGTGAAGGTATTCGGGAGACCCAGTACTTC
CASSEGIRETQYF
>NA|NA|TRBJ2-3|TRBV28
TGTGCCAGCCAACGAACGGGGAAAAGCACAGATACGCAGTATTTT
CASQRTGKSTDTQYF
>NA|NA|TRBJ2-7|TRBV29-1
TGCAGCGTTGAACCCCGAGAGCAGTACTTC
CSVEPREQYF
>NA|NA|TRBJ2-7|TRBV14
TGTGCCAGCAGCCAGGGCTGGGGGCTCGGGTACGAGCAGTACTTC
CASSQGWGLGYEQYF
>NA|NA|TRBJ2-7|TRBV6-1
TGTGCCAGCAGTGAAGGTACAGGGAATATTTACGAGCAGTACTTC
CASSEGTGNIYEQYF
>NA|TRBD1|TRBJ2-3|TRBV7-2
TGTGCCAGCAGGAGAGACAGGGGGACAGATACGCAGTATTTT
CASRRDRGTDTQYF
>NA|TRBD1|TRBJ1-1|TRBV5-4
TGTGCCAGCAGCGTGGACAGGACCAACACTGAAGCTTTCTTT
CASSVDRTNTEAFF
>few|TRBD1|TRBJ1-2|TRBV30
TGTGCCTGGAACCAGTGGGGGACAGGGGTCGGCTACACCTTC
CAWNQWGTGVGYTF
>once|TRBD1|TRBJ1-1|TRBV5-4
TGTGCCAGCAGCCCCAATACAGGGGGCCGAACTGAAGCTTTCTTT
CASSPNTGGRTEAFF
>NA|NA|TRBJ2-4|TRBV15
TGTGCCACCAGCAGAGAGGGGTCGGTAAACATTCAGTACTTC
CATSREGSVNIQYF
>few|TRBD1|TRBJ1-2|TRBV15
TGTGCCACCAGCAGAGGACAGGGGGATGGCTACACCTTC
CATSRGQGDGYTF
>NA|TRBD1|TRBJ1-1|TRBV9
TGTGCCAGCAGCCCTTCGACAGGGGGGAGAGCTTTCTTT
CASSPSTGGRAFF
>few|NA|TRBJ1-1|TRBV7-9
TGTGCCAGCAGCTTGGGGACTTCGAACACTGAAGCTTTCTTT
CASSLGTSNTEAFF
>once|NA|TRBJ2-7|TRBV27
TGTGCCAGCAGTTTCCGAGGGGGTCGGGAGCAGTACTTC
CASSFRGGREQYF
>few|NA|TRBJ1-2|TRBV5-1
TGCGCCAGCAGCCGAGGGACCGAGTATGGCTACACCTTC
CASSRGTEYGYTF
>NA|TRBD1|TRBJ1-6|TRBV6-1
TGTGCCAGCAAGGTGGAAGGGGACAGAATGTCACCCCTCCACTTT
CASKVEGDRMSPLHF
>NA|TRBD1|TRBJ1-2|TRBV28
TGTGCCAGCAGTTCCCCGGGACAGGGAAGTGGCTACACCTTC
CASSSPGQGSGYTF
>NA|NA|TRBJ1-4|TRBV5-1
TGCGCCAGCAGCATTGACATTGGAAAACTGTTTTTT
CASSIDIGKLFF
>NA|NA|TRBJ1-1|TRBV6-6
TGTGCCAGCAGCCCTGGGGACGGGTATTCTTTCTTT
CASSPGDGYSFF
>NA|NA|TRBJ1-2|TRBV4-1
TGCGCCAGCAGCAGAGGTACAGAAACCCCATATGGCTACACCTTC
CASSRGTETPYGYTF
>NA|NA|TRBJ2-2|TRBV19
TGTGCCGTCAGGGATATCGGGGAGCTGTTTTTT
CAVRDIGELFF
>few|NA|TRBJ2-3|TRBV7-3
TGTGCCAGCAGCTTAATGTCGGGGCCAGATACGCAGTATTTT
CASSLMSGPDTQYF
>NA|NA|TRBJ1-2|TRBV6-1
TGTGCCAGCAGTATCGACGGTTCTAGTGGCTACACCTTC
CASSIDGSSGYTF
>NA|NA|TRBJ2-5|TRBV18
TGTGCCAGCTCCCCAATCCTTTCTTACCAAGAGACCCAGTACTTC
CASSPILSYQETQYF
>NA|NA|TRBJ1-1|TRBV10-3
TGTGCCATCAGTGAGCGCGATGAGAACACTGAAGCTTTCTTT
CAISERDENTEAFF
>NA|TRBD1|TRBJ1-4|TRBV5-6
TGTGCCAGCAGCCCCCGGACAGGGACGGGGCTGGTCGGTAATGAAAAACTGTTTTTT
CASSPRTGTGLVGNEKLFF
>NA|NA|TRBJ2-3|TRBV5-1
TGCGCCAGCAGCTCCGGGACCACCCCAGATACGCAGTATTTT
CASSSGTTPDTQYF
>NA|NA|TRBJ1-3|TRBV30
TGTGCCTGGAGTCAAACGGCGGGGAGAACTGGGAACACCATATATTTT
CAWSQTAGRTGNTIYF
>NA|NA|TRBJ2-5|TRBV14
TGTGCCAGCAGCCTCTACAACGGGGAGACCCAGTACTTC
CASSLYNGETQYF
>few|TRBD2|TRBJ2-5|TRBV2
TGTGCCAGCAGTGATGAAGGGAGCGGGAGCCCCCAAGAGACCCAGTACTTC
CASSDEGSGSPQETQYF
>many|TRBD1|TRBJ1-1|TRBV5-1
TGCGCCAGCAGCCTTGACAGGGGGTACACTGAAGCTTTCTTT
CASSLDRGYTEAFF
>many|NA|TRBJ2-7|TRBV6-6
TGTGCCAGCAGAAACGGACAGAGCTCCTACGAGCAGTACTTC
CASRNGQSSYEQYF
>NA|TRBD1|TRBJ2-7|TRBV6-5
TGTGCCAGCAGCTGGACAGGGCGCGAGCAGTACTTC
CASSWTGREQYF